This T cell receptor (beta chain) was identified in a study of blood T cell repertoires in COVID-19 (dated by TCRdb to 2020 to 2022). General notes on the study: Samples from collaborators originated in the United States, Italy and Spain and spanned both the acute and convalescent phases of COVID-19. The material from the prospective study consisted of cDNA or gDNA derived from T cells, B-cell-depleted T cells, or PBMCs. Deeply sampled blood TCRbeta repertoires from subjects exposed to, actively infected with, or recovered from COVID-19 were included in the dataset. The repertoires were released in a freely available public database intended as a resource for research on the immune response to SARS-CoV-2. Samples were obtained from the ongoing ImmuneRACE study (first 160 participants) and from 1,254 subjects provided by 6 global collaborators. A de-identified subject ID, COVID-19 status, age in years and sex were almost always included in the sample metadata. Where available, HLA class I and class II types were obtained from metadata supplied by the sample provider rather than from assay-based typing. Overall results and qualifications from the work: The amount of clinical and demographic metadata varied by source and participant and was provided uncurated.

Enrolling through a virtual design, the prospective study's participants ranged in age from roughly 18 to 100 years and lived across about two dozen United States geographic areas. In the prospective study, participants were assigned to cohorts based on the clinical history participants reported in a screening survey and a study questionnaire. For ImmuneRACE Cohort 3, a participant was defined as recovered based on two consecutive negative NP/OP PCR tests, clearance by a healthcare professional, or resolution of symptoms. Each participant in the prospective study had whole blood, serum and a nasopharyngeal or oropharyngeal swab collected by mobile phlebotomists. Additional blood draws and questionnaires over an approximately two-month period could optionally be provided by prospective study participants. Before DNA extraction, prospective study blood samples were shipped either frozen or at room temperature.

TCRbeta CDR3 regions were amplified from genomic DNA by means of the immunoSEQ Assay, a bias-controlled multiplex PCR. The authors' analysis ran thus. The number of nucleated cells in each sample was estimated by amplification of reference gene primers within the assay. To quantify the absolute abundance of each unique TCRbeta CDR3 rearrangement, sequence reads were collapsed and filtered. For each sample, productive Simpson clonality was calculated as the square root of Simpson's diversity index over productive rearrangements. TCRdb took this table from immuneACCESS and kept in-frame rearrangements with V and J called. Such tables lack part of the clones; where checked against another copy, unresolved V genes explain under half of the gap, and the rest is unexplained. The V and J calls and clone size come from that table; D and trimming were worked out from the DNA. This sample is represented by about 200,000 clones; about four fifths of them were singletons. The ten biggest clones cover around 7% of the sample.

A few counts support this clone. Its antigen is unknown. Per-base qualities were not stored, and no clone one base away is much larger. Input material: PBMCs or T cells enriched from blood (not recorded which). The sequence was collected from a man in his forties who had recovered from COVID-19.

The CDR3 sequence is CASSIRNRPSGSGYTF. The base sequence is TGTGCCAGCAGCATCAGAAACAGGCCATCGGGCTCTGGCTACACCTTC. The sequence joins TRBV9 to TRBJ1-2; D gene: possibly TRBD1, on 5 matching bases. As encoded in the germline V gene, CDR1 is SGDLS while CDR2 is YYNGEE. The germline ends are 23 bases apart after V is trimmed by 4 bases and J by 7 bases. The CDR3 contains 16 residues, cysteine and phenylalanine counted. Only CDR3 DNA is held: 48 bases, read in frame from base 1.